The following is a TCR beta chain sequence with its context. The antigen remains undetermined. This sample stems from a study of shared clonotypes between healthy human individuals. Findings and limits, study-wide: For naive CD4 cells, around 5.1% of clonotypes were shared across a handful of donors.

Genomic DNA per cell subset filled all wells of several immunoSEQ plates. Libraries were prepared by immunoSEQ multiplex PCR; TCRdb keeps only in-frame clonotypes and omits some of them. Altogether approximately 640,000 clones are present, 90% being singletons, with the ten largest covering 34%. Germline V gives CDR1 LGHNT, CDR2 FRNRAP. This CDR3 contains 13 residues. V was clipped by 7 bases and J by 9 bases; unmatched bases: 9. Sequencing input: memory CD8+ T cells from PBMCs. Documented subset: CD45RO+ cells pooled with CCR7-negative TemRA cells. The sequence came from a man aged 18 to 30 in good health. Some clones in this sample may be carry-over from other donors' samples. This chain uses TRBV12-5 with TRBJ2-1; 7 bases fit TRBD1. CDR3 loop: CASALGQVGEQFF. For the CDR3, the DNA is TGTGCTAGTGCCTTAGGACAGGTCGGTGAGCAGTTCTTC.